The present entry profiles one T cell receptor beta chain with its context. The source of the sample is a study of blood T cell repertoires in COVID-19. Germline V lookup: CDR1 SGHAT, CDR2 FQNNGV. This CDR3 region has 12 residues. V was shortened by 2 bases and J by 5 bases, with 7 bases between the two germline ends. Clones were sequenced by immunoSEQ multiplex PCR, and TCRdb holds only the in-frame ones, with some missing. The sample includes about 120,000 clones, more than 60% of them seen just once. The TCR sequence derives from a man aged 45-60 years with acute or convalescent COVID-19. V is TRBV11-2 and J is TRBJ2-7; D is unresolved. Sequenced sample: peripheral blood. The CDR3 DNA reads as TGTGCCAGCAGCTTAATCTCGGACGAGCAGTACTTC. It yields the protein CASSLISDEQYF.